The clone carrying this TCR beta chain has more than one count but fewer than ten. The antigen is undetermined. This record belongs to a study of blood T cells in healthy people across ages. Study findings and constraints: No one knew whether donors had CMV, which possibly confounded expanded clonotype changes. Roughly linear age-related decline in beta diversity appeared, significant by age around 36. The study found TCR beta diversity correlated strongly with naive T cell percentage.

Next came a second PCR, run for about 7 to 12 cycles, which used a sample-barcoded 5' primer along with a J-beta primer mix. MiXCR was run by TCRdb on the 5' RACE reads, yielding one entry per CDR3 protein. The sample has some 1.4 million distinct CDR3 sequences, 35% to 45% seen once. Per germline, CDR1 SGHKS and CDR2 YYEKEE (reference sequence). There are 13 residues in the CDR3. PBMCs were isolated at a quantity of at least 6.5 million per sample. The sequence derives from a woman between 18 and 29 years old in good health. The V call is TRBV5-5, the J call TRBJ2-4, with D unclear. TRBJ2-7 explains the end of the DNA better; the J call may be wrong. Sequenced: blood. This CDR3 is CASSWWYSYEQYF. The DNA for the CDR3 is TGTGCCAGCAGCTGGTGGTACTCCTACGAGCAGTACTTC.